The sequence of this TCR beta chain was determined in a study of blood T cell repertoires in COVID-19. Study context: Material from acute and convalescent COVID-19 was sourced from the United States, Italy and Spain. From T cells, B-cell-depleted T cells, or PBMCs came the material, which was cDNA or gDNA.

Original data processing: Using reference gene primer amplification, nucleated cell counts were estimated. The protocol was immunoSEQ multiplex PCR, while the TCRdb copy is restricted to in-frame clones and leaves out a portion. That table is the source of V, J and clone size, and D and trimming were worked out from the DNA. Among about 230,000 clones listed, about four fifths were seen once. V gave up 7 bases and J gave up 8 bases, with 20 bases separating them. The CDR3 runs to 14 residues. Germline CDR1 LNHDA, CDR2 SQIVND (reference sequence). The sample comprised peripheral blood. V and J are TRBV19 and TRBJ1-2; D unresolved. The source is a woman of 80 years or more with COVID-19, enrolled during active disease. The CDR3 sequence is CASNPDASTVGYTF. The CDR3 coding sequence is TGTGCCAGTAACCCAGACGCATCCACAGTGGGCTACACCTTC.